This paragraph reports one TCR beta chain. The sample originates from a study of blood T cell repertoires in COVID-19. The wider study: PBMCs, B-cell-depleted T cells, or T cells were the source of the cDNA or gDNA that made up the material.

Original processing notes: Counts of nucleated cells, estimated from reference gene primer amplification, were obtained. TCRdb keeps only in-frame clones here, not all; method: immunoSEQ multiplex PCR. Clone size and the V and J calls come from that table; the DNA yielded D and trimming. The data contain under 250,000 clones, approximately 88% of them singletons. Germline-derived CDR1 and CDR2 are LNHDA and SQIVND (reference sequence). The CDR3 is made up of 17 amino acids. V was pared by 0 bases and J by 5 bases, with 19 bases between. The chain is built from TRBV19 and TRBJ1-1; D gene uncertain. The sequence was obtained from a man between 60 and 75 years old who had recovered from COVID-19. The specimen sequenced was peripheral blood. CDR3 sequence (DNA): TGTGCCAGTAGTATAGAGGGTCTACCCAAAGACGGGACTGAAGCTTTCTTT. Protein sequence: CASSIEGLPKDGTEAFF.